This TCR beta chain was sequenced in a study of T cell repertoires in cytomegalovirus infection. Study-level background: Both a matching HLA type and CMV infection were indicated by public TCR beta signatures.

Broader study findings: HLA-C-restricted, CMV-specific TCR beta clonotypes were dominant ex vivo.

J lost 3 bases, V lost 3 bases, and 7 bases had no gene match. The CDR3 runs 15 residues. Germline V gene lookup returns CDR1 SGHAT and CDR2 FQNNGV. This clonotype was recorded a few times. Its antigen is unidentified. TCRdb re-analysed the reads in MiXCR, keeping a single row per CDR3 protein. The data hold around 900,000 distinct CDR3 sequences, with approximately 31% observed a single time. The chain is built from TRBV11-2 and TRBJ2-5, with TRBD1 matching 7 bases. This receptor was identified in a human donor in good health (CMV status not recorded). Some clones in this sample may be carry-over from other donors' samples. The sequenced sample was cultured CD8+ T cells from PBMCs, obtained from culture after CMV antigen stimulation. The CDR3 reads CASSFRDSLKETQYF. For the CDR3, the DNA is TGTGCCAGCAGCTTCCGGGACAGCTTAAAAGAGACCCAGTACTTC. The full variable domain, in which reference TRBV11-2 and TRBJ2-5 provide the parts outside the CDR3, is EAGVAQSPRYKIIEKRQSVAFWCNPISGHATLYWYQQILGQGPKLLIQFQNNGVVDDSQLPKDRFSAERLKGVDSTLKIQPAKLEDSAVYLCASSFRDSLKETQYFGPGTRLLVL.